Sequencing of this T cell receptor beta chain was carried out in a study of T cells after yellow fever vaccination. TCRdb fed the 5' RACE reads into MiXCR, producing one record per CDR3 protein. The table records 550,000 to 750,000 distinct CDR3 sequences, about 13% of them present only once. Study conclusions and caveats: Bulk-population clonotypes that are abundant could appear as contaminants in FACS-sorted repertoires. At approximately 96% for CD4 and 75% to 90% for CD8, most primary-vaccination clones showed up again after the booster.

The germline gives CDR1 SGHTA, CDR2 FQGNSA. V lost 1 base and J lost 6; bases outside the gene matches: 3. The CDR3 covers 15 residues. This clonotype was recorded a few times. No antigen is known for it. V and J are TRBV7-2 and TRBJ2-1; 10 bases fit TRBD2. Source: PBMCs, taken on the day of the yellow fever booster vaccination. The sequence was collected from a man aged 25 to 40 who received the YFV17D yellow fever vaccine. In DNA, the CDR3 is TGTGCCAGCAGCTTAGAAATAGCGGGAGGCAATGAGCAGTTCTTC. It is translated as CASSLEIAGGNEQFF.